This TCR beta chain was recovered during a study of blood T cell repertoires in COVID-19. Turning to the study itself: T cells, B-cell-depleted T cells, or PBMCs provided the cDNA or gDNA that served as material.

CDR1 MNHNY and CDR2 SVGAGI come from the germline V gene (reference sequence). V lost 6 bases and J lost 8; bases outside the gene matches: 12. The CDR3 runs to 15 residues. Only in-frame clones appear in the TCRdb table, and some are missing; sequencing was by immunoSEQ multiplex PCR. The data show approximately 110,000 clones, 80% to 90% seen once. The TCR comes from a woman between 45 and 60 years old with active or convalescent COVID-19. V usage is TRBV6-6 and J usage is TRBJ1-5; 8 nucleotides match TRBD1. Sequencing was carried out using peripheral blood. Here the CDR3 DNA reads TGTGCCAGCAGACCTCAGGCGGACAGGGAGGAGCCCCAGCATTTT. This sequence encodes CASRPQADREEPQHF.